The sequence of this TCR beta chain was determined in a study of blood T cells in healthy people across ages. The second PCR ran 7 to 11 cycles with a sample-barcoded 5' primer and J-beta primers. TCRdb re-called the 5' RACE reads through MiXCR, storing one row per CDR3 protein. The table records hundreds of thousands of distinct CDR3 sequences, roughly 35% of them present only once. This CDR3 spans 15 amino acids. Between the trimmed V and J ends, which lost 4 bases and 6 bases, there was a span of 16 bases. Germline CDR1 and CDR2: ENHRY and SYGVKD. The chain is built from TRBV10-3 and TRBJ2-4, with no clear D. Sequencing input: blood. This receptor was obtained from a man between 18 and 29 years old in good health. CDR3 sequence (DNA): TGTGCCATCAGTGCTCCCTTGGGGTCGGGAAACATTCAGTACTTC. This sequence encodes CAISAPLGSGNIQYF.